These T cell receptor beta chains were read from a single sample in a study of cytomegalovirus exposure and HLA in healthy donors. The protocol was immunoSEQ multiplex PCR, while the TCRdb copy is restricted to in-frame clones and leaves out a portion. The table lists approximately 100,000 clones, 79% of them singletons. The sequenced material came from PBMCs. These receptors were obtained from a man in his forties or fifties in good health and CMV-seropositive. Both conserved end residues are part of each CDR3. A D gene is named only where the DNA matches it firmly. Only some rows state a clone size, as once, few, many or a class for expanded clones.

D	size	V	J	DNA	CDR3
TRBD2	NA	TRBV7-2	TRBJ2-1	TGTGCCAGCAGCTTAAACGGCGGGAGCTCCTACAATGAGCAGTTCTTC	CASSLNGGSSYNEQFF
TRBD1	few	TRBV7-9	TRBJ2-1	TGTGCCAGCAGCCAACAGGGGGTCCCCTACAATGAGCAGTTCTTC	CASSQQGVPYNEQFF
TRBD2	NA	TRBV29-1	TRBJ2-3	TGCAGCGTTGAGGGGCGGGAGAGGAGGGTCGGCACAGATACGCAGTATTTT	CSVEGRERRVGTDTQYF
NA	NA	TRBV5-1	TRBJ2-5	TGCGCCAGCAGCTCACTTGGGGCATCGGAAGAGACCCAGTACTTC	CASSSLGASEETQYF
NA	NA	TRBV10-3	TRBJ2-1	TGTGCCATCAGTGAGCCCCCCGCGTCCTACAATGAGCAGTTCTTC	CAISEPPASYNEQFF
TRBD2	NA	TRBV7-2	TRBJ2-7	TGTGCCAGCAGCCCGGGGGGGGGACCGGCGAACCCCTCCTACGAGCAGTACTTC	CASSPGGGPANPSYEQYF
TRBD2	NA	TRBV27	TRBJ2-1	TGTGCCAGCAGGCAACTAGCGGGAGGGGTTAATGAGCAGTTCTTC	CASRQLAGGVNEQFF
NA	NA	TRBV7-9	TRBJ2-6	TGTGCCAGCAGCTTATTGGGGAGGGGGTCCGGGGCCAACGTCCTGACTTTC	CASSLLGRGSGANVLTF
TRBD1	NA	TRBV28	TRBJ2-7	TGTGCCAGCAGTTTGCCGGGACAGGGGTCCTACGAGCAGTACTTC	CASSLPGQGSYEQYF
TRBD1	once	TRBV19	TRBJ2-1	TGTGCCAGTAGTATACTTGGGACAGGCATCTACAATGAGCAGTTCTTC	CASSILGTGIYNEQFF
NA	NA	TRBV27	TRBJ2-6	TGTGCCAGCAGTTTCTCTGTGGGGGGGGACAGGAGATGGTCTGGGGCCAACGTCCTGACTTTC	CASSFSVGGDRRWSGANVLTF
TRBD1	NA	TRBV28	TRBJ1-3	TGTGCCAGCAGACGGGACAGGGGAAACACCATATATTTT	CASRRDRGNTIYF
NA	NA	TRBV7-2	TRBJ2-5	TGTGCCAGCAGCTCAGGGGCAGGGCCCGGGGAGCAGTACTTC	CASSSGAGPGEQYF
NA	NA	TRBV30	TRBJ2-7	TGTGCCTGGGTTGACAGCTCCTACGAGCAGTACTTC	CAWVDSSYEQYF
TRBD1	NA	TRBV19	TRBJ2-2	TGTGCCAGTAGTAGTCAGGGGGCTGGCACCGGGGAGCTGTTTTTT	CASSSQGAGTGELFF
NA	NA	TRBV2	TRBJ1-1	TGTGCCAGCAGGGGTACAGCAGGGGATGGTACTGAAGCTTTCTTT	CASRGTAGDGTEAFF
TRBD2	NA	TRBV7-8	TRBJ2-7	TGTGCCAGCAGCCCAGGCGGGGGGACCTACGAGCAGTACTTC	CASSPGGGTYEQYF
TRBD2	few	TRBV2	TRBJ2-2	TGTGCCAGCATACCAACTCTAGCGGGAGGGATTTCCGGGGAGCTGTTTTTT	CASIPTLAGGISGELFF
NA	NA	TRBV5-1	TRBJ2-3	TGCGCCAGCAGCTTATCAGGGCCGGGCACAGATACGCAGTATTTT	CASSLSGPGTDTQYF
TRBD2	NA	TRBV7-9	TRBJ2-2	TGTGCCATCTCGCCCCGGGAGGGCACCGGGGAGCTGTTTTTT	CAISPREGTGELFF
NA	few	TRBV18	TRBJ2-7	TGTGCCAGCTCACCACGGCAGGGGCTCTACGAGCAGTACTTC	CASSPRQGLYEQYF
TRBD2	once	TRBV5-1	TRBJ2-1	TGCGCCAGCAGCCCTGGACGGCGGCGGGAGGATGAGCAGTTCTTC	CASSPGRRREDEQFF